Presented here are 32 T cell receptor beta chains from one specimen sequenced in a study of blood T cells in healthy people across ages. Primed by a sample-barcoded 5' primer and a J-beta primer mix, a second PCR proceeded for 7 to 11 cycles. In TCRdb, the 5' RACE reads were re-called with MiXCR into one record per CDR3 protein. The profile shows 1.2 million to 1.5 million distinct CDR3 sequences, approximately 60% of them singletons. Material: blood. The origin of the receptors is a man aged 18 to 35 in good health.

The chain is built from TRBV7-9 and TRBJ2-1; tentative D call: TRBD1 (6 bases). CDR1 and CDR2 from the germline V gene are SEHNR and FQNEAQ (reference sequence). The CDR3 sequence is 14 residues long. V lost 5 bases, J lost 0 bases, and 8 bases lay in between. The CDR3 region has the DNA TGTGCCAGCAGCCACAGGGCCTCCTACAATGAGCAGTTCTTC. This encodes CASSHRASYNEQFF.

This sequence joins TRBV29-1 and TRBJ2-1, with D tentatively TRBD2 (6 bases). The better agreement between TRBJ2-7 and the DNA end casts doubt on the J call. The V gene's germline CDR1 is SQVTM and CDR2 ANQGSEA. The CDR3 consists of 13 residues. The CDR3 DNA reads as TGCAGCGTCCTCCGGGAGAACCAGGGTGAGCAGTACTTC. This codes for CSVLRENQGEQYF.

The V and J genes are TRBV4-1 and TRBJ2-5; 7 nucleotides agree with TRBD1. This CDR3 is built from 14 residues. Trimming took 3 bases from V and 4 from J; bases not matched to a gene: 5. Germline values: CDR1 MGHRA, CDR2 YSYEKL. CDR3: CASSQTRDRETQYF. DNA of the CDR3: TGCGCCAGCAGCCAGACACGGGACAGAGAGACCCAGTACTTC.

The V gene is TRBV5-1, the J gene TRBJ2-3, with D unresolved. The CDR3 spans 15 residues. Germline V gene sequence: CDR1 SGHRS, CDR2 YFSETQ. V lost 0 bases to trimming and J lost 4 bases, with 12 bases between them. The CDR3 coding sequence is TGCGCCAGCAGCTTGGGGGGTGGTTCCGCAGATACGCAGTATTTT. This gives the protein CASSLGGGSADTQYF.

The rearrangement uses TRBV6-5 and TRBJ2-7, with D perhaps assigned TRBD1 or TRBD2 (5 bases each). The J call may be mistaken, given a closer DNA end match to TRBJ2-1. The CDR3 has 15 residues. The germline gives CDR1 MNHEY, CDR2 SVGAGI. CDR3 protein: CASSYNPGLAETQFF. CDR3 in DNA: TGTGCCAGCAGTTACAACCCGGGGCTTGCAGAGACCCAGTTCTTC.

This clonotype has just a few counts. The genes are TRBV20-1 and TRBJ2-3; D is unresolved. CDR1 DFQATT and CDR2 SNEGSKA come from the germline V gene (reference sequence). V lost 0 bases, J lost 3 bases, and 16 bases lay in between. The CDR3 spans 16 residues. CDR3 residues: CSARENVNVGTDTQYF. For the CDR3, the DNA is TGCAGTGCTAGAGAAAACGTGAACGTAGGAACAGATACGCAGTATTTT.

This clonotype has a single count. This chain uses TRBV25-1 with TRBJ1-6; D uncertain. This CDR3 contains 11 residues. Per germline, CDR1 MGHDK and CDR2 SYGVNS. The V gene lost 5 bases and the J gene lost 10 bases, with 6 bases spanning the gap. The CDR3 protein is CASSKISPLHF. As DNA, the CDR3 is TGTGCCAGCAGTAAAATATCACCCCTCCACTTT.

V gene TRBV28 combines with J gene TRBJ2-7, with 7 positions matching TRBD1. J lost 3 bases, V lost 0 bases, and 8 bases had no gene match. This CDR3 has 16 amino acids. Germline values: CDR1 MDHEN, CDR2 SYDVKM. The CDR3 here is CASSLWEQGHRYEQYF. The CDR3 nucleotides are TGTGCCAGCAGTTTATGGGAACAGGGGCACCGCTACGAGCAGTACTTC.

The chain joins TRBV4-3 to TRBJ2-7; D is ambiguous. V was shortened by 0 bases and J by 5 bases, with 8 bases between the two germline ends. The CDR3 length is 13 residues. The germline V gene has CDR1 LGHNA and CDR2 YSLEER. The CDR3 spells CASSQEHFDEQYF. CDR3 DNA sequence: TGCGCCAGCAGCCAAGAGCATTTCGACGAGCAGTACTTC.

The rearrangement joins TRBV5-1 to TRBJ2-3; 11 bases align to TRBD2. In germline, CDR1 is SGHRS, CDR2 YFSETQ. V trimming: 0 bases; J trimming: 1 base; junction bases outside the gene matches: 7. The CDR3 loop spans 18 amino acids. CDR3 sequence reads: CASSLARLAGIRTDTQYF. DNA of the CDR3: TGCGCCAGCAGCTTGGCCCGACTAGCGGGAATACGCACAGATACGCAGTATTTT.

This clonotype was seen a few times. The V gene is TRBV7-9, the J gene TRBJ1-2; no clear D. The CDR3 has 13 amino acids. V dropped 4 bases and J dropped 3 bases, with 9 bases sitting between them. Germline values: CDR1 SEHNR, CDR2 FQNEAQ (reference sequence). The DNA for the CDR3 is TGTGCCAGCAGCTCTGTAACGGACTATGGCTACACCTTC. Translating it yields CASSSVTDYGYTF.

The V gene is TRBV6-1, the J gene TRBJ1-1, with no clear D. Per the germline V gene, CDR1 is MNHNS and CDR2 is SASEGT. Trimming pared 2 bases from V and 9 bases from J, leaving 10 bases between. CDR3 length: 12 amino acids. This CDR3 is CASSEFGRQAFF. The DNA for the CDR3 is TGTGCCAGCAGTGAATTTGGTCGTCAAGCTTTCTTT.

J is TRBJ2-7 and V is TRBV25-1; 9 positions agree with TRBD1. CDR3 size: 15 residues. Unmatched junction bases numbered 13, after V lost 6 bases and J lost 7 bases. Germline V CDR1 and CDR2: MGHDK, SYGVNS. CDR3 region: CASSPPNRGRGEQYF. The CDR3 nucleotides read TGTGCCAGCAGCCCTCCGAACAGGGGGCGAGGGGAGCAGTACTTC.

The V call is TRBV21-1, the J call TRBJ2-4; TRBD2 is taken as the D call from the table, unchecked against the DNA. TRBV21-1 is designated a pseudogene. This CDR3 contains 17 residues. The CDR3 protein is CASWPSGRGWAKNIQYF. CDR3 in DNA: TGTGCCAGCTGGCCTAGCGGGAGGGGTTGGGCCAAAAACATTCAGTACTTC.

V is TRBV6-5 and J is TRBJ1-2; 7 bases agree with TRBD1. The CDR3 runs 15 residues. The trim removed 6 bases at V and 4 bases at J, leaving 11 bases unmatched. Germline loops: CDR1 MNHEY, CDR2 SVGAGI. The CDR3 is CASREDRSQLYGYTF. In DNA, the CDR3 is TGTGCCAGCAGAGAGGACAGGAGTCAACTCTATGGCTACACCTTC.

The CDR3 protein is CASSQEVRGSGDEQFF. CDR3 bases: TGCGCCAGCAGCCAAGAGGTTCGCGGGAGCGGCGATGAGCAGTTCTTC. V usage is TRBV4-1 and J usage is TRBJ2-1, with 7 bases identical to TRBD2. Germline V gives CDR1 MGHRA, CDR2 YSYEKL. CDR3 length equals 16 residues. Unmatched junction bases numbered 10, after V lost 0 bases and J lost 8 bases.

A few counts support this clonotype. The chain recombines TRBV6-2 or TRBV6-3 with TRBJ1-6, with a weak D call TRBD1 (5 bases). V dropped 3 bases and J dropped 10 bases, with 22 bases sitting between them. This CDR3 region has 17 residues. Germline V gene data show CDR1 as MNHEY and CDR2 as SVGEGT. The CDR3 region is CASSYPAGSMRGSPLHF. The CDR3 DNA reads TGTGCCAGCAGTTATCCGGCAGGCTCGATGAGGGGATCACCCCTCCACTTT.

V usage is TRBV12-3 or TRBV12-4 and J usage is TRBJ1-4; no clear D gene. The CDR3 totals 16 residues. V lost 5 bases, J lost 8 bases, and 21 bases lay in between. CDR3 nucleotide sequence: TGTGCCAGCAGTCCCAATCAGATTGGGGAACGGGAAAAACTGTTTTTT. This sequence encodes CASSPNQIGEREKLFF.

The CDR3 reads CSARSRVGATTYEQYF. The CDR3 nucleotides read TGCAGTGCCAGGTCGCGCGTGGGGGCTACGACCTACGAGCAGTACTTC. The J gene is TRBJ2-7, the V gene TRBV20-1; maybe TRBD1 (6 bases). Trimming removed 6 bases from V and 2 bases from J, with 23 bases in between. Per the germline V gene, CDR1 is DFQATT and CDR2 is SNEGSKA (reference sequence). The CDR3 spans 16 residues.

The chain carries TRBV7-9 and TRBJ1-4; D not resolved. Trimming took 1 base from V and 7 from J, leaving 13 bases between them. This CDR3 has 15 amino acids. The V gene's germline CDR1 is SEHNR and CDR2 FQNEAQ (reference sequence). The CDR3 region is CASSLDLAGGEKLFF. CDR3 bases: TGTGCCAGCAGCTTAGACCTTGCGGGAGGTGAAAAACTGTTTTTT. Supplemented by reference TRBV7-9 and TRBJ1-4, the full variable domain reads DTGVSQNPRHKITKRGQNVTFRCDPISEHNRLYWYRQTLGQGPEFLTYFQNEAQLEKSRLLSDRFSAERPKGSFSTLEIQRTEQGDSAMYLCASSLDLAGGEKLFFGSGTQLSVL.

This sequence joins TRBV11-2 and TRBJ2-4; D is undetermined. The CDR3 has 15 residues. V lost 1 base and J 4 bases, leaving 11 bases between the germline ends. CDR1 SGHAT and CDR2 FQNNGV come from the germline V gene. The CDR3 loop reads CASSLVVGYKNIQYF. CDR3 nucleotides: TGTGCCAGCAGCTTAGTTGTTGGGTATAAAAACATTCAGTACTTC. The whole variable domain, filled in from reference TRBV11-2 and TRBJ2-4, reads EAGVAQSPRYKIIEKRQSVAFWCNPISGHATLYWYQQILGQGPKLLIQFQNNGVVDDSQLPKDRFSAERLKGVDSTLKIQPAKLEDSAVYLCASSLVVGYKNIQYFGAGTRLSVL.

The table lists this clonotype with many counts. The rearrangement uses TRBV12-3 or TRBV12-4 and TRBJ2-7; D unclear. CDR3 length: 12 amino acids. The V and J ends lost 6 bases and 2 bases respectively, with 8 bases between them. As DNA, the CDR3 is TGTGCCAGCAGCTTACTTACCTACGAGCAGTACTTC. It translates to CASSLLTYEQYF.

The chain recombines TRBV28 with TRBJ2-1; the D gene is possibly TRBD1 (5 bases). This CDR3 is built from 16 residues. Trimming removed 3 bases from V and 1 base from J, with 13 bases in between. The germline V gene encodes CDR1 MDHEN and CDR2 SYDVKM. Here the CDR3 DNA reads TGTGCCAGCAGTTTCAGGTGGGCAGGGTCCTACAATGAGCAGTTCTTC. This codes for CASSFRWAGSYNEQFF.

The chain recombines TRBV27 with TRBJ2-1, with 11 bases matching TRBD2. The V segment lost 9 bases and the J segment 2 bases; nucleotides outside the gene matches: 6. Germline assignment: CDR1 MNHEY and CDR2 SMNVEV (reference sequence). The CDR3 runs to 15 residues. As DNA, the CDR3 is TGTGCCAGTCCACTGGGACTAGCGGCCTACAATGAGCAGTTCTTC. Its translation is CASPLGLAAYNEQFF.

V is TRBV6-5 and J is TRBJ2-4, with D perhaps TRBD2 (6 bases). The last part of the DNA fits TRBJ2-7 better; the J call may be wrong. Germline V gene sequence: CDR1 MNHEY, CDR2 SVGAGI. The CDR3 is 14 residues long. The CDR3 coding sequence is TGTGCCAGCAGTCCCACCGGGGGATCCCACGAGCAGTACTTC. Its translation is CASSPTGGSHEQYF.

V usage is TRBV12-3 or TRBV12-4 and J usage is TRBJ2-2; 8 positions match TRBD1. The length of the CDR3 is 16 residues. J gave up 3 bases and V 1 base, and 4 bases lay outside the gene matches. Here the CDR3 reads CASSLGAGGYTGELFF. The CDR3 bases are TGTGCCAGCAGTTTAGGGGCAGGGGGCTACACCGGGGAGCTGTTTTTT.

A word on this clonotype: Germline is not matched at one junction end, which may reflect a read error. The chain links TRBV13 to TRBJ2-7; 11 nucleotides agree with TRBD2. From germline, CDR1 is PRHDT and CDR2 FYEKMQ (reference sequence). The CDR3 spans 20 residues. The CDR3 reads CASTHSSGLAGRPISYEQYF. The CDR3 nucleotides are TGTGCCAGCACCCACTCCTCCGGACTAGCGGGCCGACCTATCTCCTACGAGCAGTACTTT.

This clonotype has a single count. The chain carries TRBV2 and TRBJ2-7; 10 nucleotides agree with TRBD1. The junction had 13 bases not matched to a gene; V was cut back by 8 bases and J by 9 bases. This CDR3 is built from 14 residues. CDR1 is SNHLY and CDR2 is FYNNEI in the germline V gene. The CDR3 sequence is CASGPLGTGVGQYF. The CDR3 DNA reads TGTGCCAGCGGTCCACTTGGGACAGGGGTGGGGCAGTACTTC.

This clonotype was counted between two and nine times. V gene TRBV13 combines with J gene TRBJ1-3; D unresolved. Germline V gene lookup returns CDR1 PRHDT and CDR2 FYEKMQ (reference sequence). V was cut by 0 bases and J by 6 bases, with 0 bases left in between. The CDR3 sequence is 11 residues long. CDR3 residues: CASSLGNTIYF. In nucleotides, the CDR3 is TGTGCCAGCAGCTTAGGAAACACCATATATTTT.

V is TRBV28 and J is TRBJ2-7; TRBD2 matches at 10 bases. Per the germline V gene, CDR1 is MDHEN and CDR2 is SYDVKM. Trimming removed 8 bases from V and 2 bases from J; junction bases left unmatched: 6. The CDR3 is 14 amino acids. Here the CDR3 DNA reads TGTGCCAGCTTAACAGCGGGGGGGACCTACGAGCAGTACTTC. Amino acids: CASLTAGGTYEQYF.

As regards this clonotype: One end of the junction does not line up with germline, which may come from a read error. The chain links TRBV6-1 to TRBJ2-7, with 7 bases lining up with TRBD1. The germline V gene has CDR1 MNHNS and CDR2 SASEGT. The CDR3 sequence is 15 residues long. This chain's CDR3 is CASSEGDSKTYEQYF. The DNA of the CDR3 is TGTGCCAGCAGTGAAGGGGACAGCAAAACCTACGAGCAGTATTTC.

CDR3 in DNA: TGCAGTGCTCCCCGCAGGGGAGGAGTAGGAGAGACCCAGTACTTC. This translates into CSAPRRGGVGETQYF. The gene calls are TRBV20-1 and TRBJ2-7, with D possibly called TRBD1 or TRBD2 (6 bases each). The end of the DNA is better explained by TRBJ2-5, so the J call may be wrong. The CDR3 runs to 15 residues. Germline values: CDR1 DFQATT, CDR2 SNEGSKA (reference sequence).